Listed below are T cell receptor beta chains from one sample, sequenced in a study of shared clonotypes between healthy human individuals. Using immunoSEQ multiplex PCR, the repertoire was profiled, and TCRdb retains in-frame clones only, with some absent. The sample contains millions of clones, 90% to 95% of which appear only once. Sequencing was done on a sample of naive CD4+ T cells sorted from blood. All receptors derive from a man between 18 and 35 years old in good health. Both conserved end residues are part of each CDR3. The order of the fields is J gene, V gene, clone size, D gene, CDR3 DNA, CDR3 protein. The D gene is left open where the match is weak. Some rows have no size entry. The others give once, few or many, or a class for an expanded clone.

TRBJ1-1,TRBV5-1,.,.,TGCGCCAGCAGCTTGCGGGGGGCAAAGAACACTGAAGCTTTCTTT,CASSLRGAKNTEAFF
TRBJ1-3,TRBV16,.,.,TGTGCCAGCAGTCCAACGGAGATAAGAGGAAACACCATATATTTT,CASSPTEIRGNTIYF
TRBJ1-5,TRBV6-1,.,.,TGTGCCAGCAGTACCGAGGACGGGCTCAATCAGCCCCAGCATTTT,CASSTEDGLNQPQHF
TRBJ2-7,TRBV9,.,TRBD1,TGTGCCAGCAGCGTAGGCTGGACAGGGGCCTACGAGCAGTACTTC,CASSVGWTGAYEQYF
TRBJ2-5,TRBV5-1,once,.,TGCGCCAGCAGCTTGGAGGGCAGGGGTGGAGAGACCCAGTACTTC,CASSLEGRGGETQYF
TRBJ1-5,TRBV5-3,.,TRBD1,TGTGCCAGAAGCATAAAAAACAGGGGGCGAGGCAATCAGCCCCAGCATTTT,CARSIKNRGRGNQPQHF
TRBJ2-1,TRBV7-9,.,.,TGTGCCAGCAGCATTAATATGGGTGAGCAGTTCTTC,CASSINMGEQFF
TRBJ2-3,TRBV18,.,.,TGTGCCAGCTCCCTCATTAATAGCGGAGGCACAGATACGCAGTATTTT,CASSLINSGGTDTQYF
TRBJ2-3,TRBV5-1,.,TRBD2,TGCGCCAGCAGCTTGGAGACTAGCGGGAGTGATACGCAGTATTTT,CASSLETSGSDTQYF
TRBJ2-3,TRBV10-3,.,TRBD2,TGTGCCATCAGTCCCACAGCGGGAGGTGATACGCAGTATTTT,CAISPTAGGDTQYF
TRBJ1-6,TRBV11-3,.,.,TGTGCCAGCAGCTTAGACGGGAATTCACCCCTCCACTTT,CASSLDGNSPLHF
TRBJ2-2,TRBV18,.,.,TGTGCCAGCTCACTTTCCAGGGGGAACACCGGGGAGCTGTTTTTT,CASSLSRGNTGELFF
TRBJ1-2,TRBV28,once,.,TGTGCCAGCAGCCCCGGGGGTGCGGGGCACCTTACTAACTATGGCTACACCTTC,CASSPGGAGHLTNYGYTF